The sequence of this T cell receptor (beta chain) was determined in a study of Graves' ophthalmopathy and Graves' hyperthyroidism. Study-level findings and limits: Appearing in blood as well were most expanded thyroid clonotypes above 0.001 frequency.

RNA transcripts served as template for amplifying TCR beta CDR3 sequences. An opening RT-PCR round employed HTBI primers and preceded a second-round multiplex PCR. One entry per CDR3 protein results from TCRdb running MiXCR on the multiplex PCR reads. The repertoire holds about 160,000 distinct CDR3 sequences, with around two fifths as singletons. Moderately to severely active ophthalmopathy under 3 months, CAS at least 3, NOSPECS at least 4. Diagnosis used clinical symptoms, serum thyroxine, TRAb, thyroid ultrasound and orbital computed tomography. This clonotype has ten or more counts. The antigen remains unidentified. CDR3 length: 15 residues. Germline loops: CDR1 SGHRS, CDR2 YFSETQ. V gave up 8 bases and J gave up 0 bases, with 17 bases separating them.

V usage is TRBV5-1 and J usage is TRBJ1-2; D is unclear. The TCR was taken from a man younger than 45 with Graves' ophthalmopathy. Sequenced: peripheral blood. The CDR3 spells CASKQWTDSNYGYTF. The CDR3 coding sequence is TGCGCCAGTAAACAATGGACGGACTCTAACTATGGCTACACCTTC.